This TCR beta chain derives from a study of blood T cells in healthy people across ages. Primers used in a second PCR of about 7 to 11 cycles were a sample-barcoded 5' primer and a J-beta primer mix. TCRdb passed the 5' RACE reads through MiXCR, listing each CDR3 protein once. This table has 1.5 million to 2 million distinct CDR3 sequences, over 25% appearing once. The sample providers were healthy Caucasian people from Russia, aged about 6 to 95. Each donor's blood draw was around 9.1 milliliters of peripheral blood. The CDR3 spans 13 residues. Trimming left V 3 bases short and J 6 bases short, with 11 bases between.

Sequenced input: blood. This chain joins TRBV12-3 or TRBV12-4 and TRBJ1-2; D remains unclear. The clonotype was recovered from a woman aged 25 to 39 in good health. Here the CDR3 reads CASSFSREDGYTF. For the CDR3, the DNA is TGTGCCAGCAGTTTTTCCCGGGAGGATGGCTACACCTTC.